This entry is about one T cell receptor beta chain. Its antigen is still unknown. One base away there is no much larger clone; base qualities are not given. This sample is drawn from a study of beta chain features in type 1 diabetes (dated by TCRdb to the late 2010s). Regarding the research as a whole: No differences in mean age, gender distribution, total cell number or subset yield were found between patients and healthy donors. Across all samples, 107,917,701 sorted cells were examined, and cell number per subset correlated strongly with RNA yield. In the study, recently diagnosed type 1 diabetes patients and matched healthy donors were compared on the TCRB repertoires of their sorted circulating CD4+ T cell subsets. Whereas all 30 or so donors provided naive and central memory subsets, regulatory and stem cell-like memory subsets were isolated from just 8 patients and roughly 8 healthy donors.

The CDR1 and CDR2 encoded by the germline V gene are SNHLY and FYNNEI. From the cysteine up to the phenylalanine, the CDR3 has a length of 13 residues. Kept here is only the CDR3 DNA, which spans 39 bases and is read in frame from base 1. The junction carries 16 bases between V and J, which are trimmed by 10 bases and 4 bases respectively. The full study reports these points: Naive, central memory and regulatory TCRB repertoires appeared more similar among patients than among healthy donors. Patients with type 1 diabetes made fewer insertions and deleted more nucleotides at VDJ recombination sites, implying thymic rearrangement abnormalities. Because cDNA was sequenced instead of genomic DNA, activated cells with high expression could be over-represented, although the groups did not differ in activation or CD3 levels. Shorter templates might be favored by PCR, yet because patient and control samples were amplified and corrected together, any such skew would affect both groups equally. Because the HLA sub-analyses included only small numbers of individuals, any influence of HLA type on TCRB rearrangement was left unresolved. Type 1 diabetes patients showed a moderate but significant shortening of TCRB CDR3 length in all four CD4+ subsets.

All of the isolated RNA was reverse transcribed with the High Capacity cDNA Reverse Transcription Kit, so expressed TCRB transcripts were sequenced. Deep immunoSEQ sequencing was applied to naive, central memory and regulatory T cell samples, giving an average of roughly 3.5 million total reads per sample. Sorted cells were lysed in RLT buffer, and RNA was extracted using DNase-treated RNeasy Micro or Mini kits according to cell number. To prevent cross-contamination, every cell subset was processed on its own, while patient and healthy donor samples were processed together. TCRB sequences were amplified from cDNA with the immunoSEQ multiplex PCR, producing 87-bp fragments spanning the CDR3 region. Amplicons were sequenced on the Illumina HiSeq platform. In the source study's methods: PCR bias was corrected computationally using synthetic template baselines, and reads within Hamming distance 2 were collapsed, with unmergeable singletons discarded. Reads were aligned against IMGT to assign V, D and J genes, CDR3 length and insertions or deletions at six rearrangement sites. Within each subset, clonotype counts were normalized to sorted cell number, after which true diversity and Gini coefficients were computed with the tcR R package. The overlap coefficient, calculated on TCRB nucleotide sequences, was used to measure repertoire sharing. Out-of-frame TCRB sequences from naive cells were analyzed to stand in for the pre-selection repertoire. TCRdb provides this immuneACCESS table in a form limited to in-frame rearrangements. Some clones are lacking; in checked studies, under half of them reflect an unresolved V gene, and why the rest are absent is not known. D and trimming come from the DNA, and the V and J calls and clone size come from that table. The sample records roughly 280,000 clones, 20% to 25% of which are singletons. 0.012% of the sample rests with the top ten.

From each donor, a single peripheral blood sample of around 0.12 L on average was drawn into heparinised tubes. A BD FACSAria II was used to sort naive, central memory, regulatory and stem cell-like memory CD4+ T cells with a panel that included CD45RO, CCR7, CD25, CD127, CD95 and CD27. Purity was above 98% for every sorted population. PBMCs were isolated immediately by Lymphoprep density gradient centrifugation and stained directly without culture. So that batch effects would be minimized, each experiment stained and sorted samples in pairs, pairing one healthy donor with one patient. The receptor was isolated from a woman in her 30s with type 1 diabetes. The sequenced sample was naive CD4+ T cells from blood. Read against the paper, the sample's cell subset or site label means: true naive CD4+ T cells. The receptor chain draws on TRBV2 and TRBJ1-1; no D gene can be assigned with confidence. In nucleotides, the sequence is TGTGCCACCAAGGCCGAGGCTGGCACTGAAGCTTTCTTT. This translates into CATKAEAGTEAFF.